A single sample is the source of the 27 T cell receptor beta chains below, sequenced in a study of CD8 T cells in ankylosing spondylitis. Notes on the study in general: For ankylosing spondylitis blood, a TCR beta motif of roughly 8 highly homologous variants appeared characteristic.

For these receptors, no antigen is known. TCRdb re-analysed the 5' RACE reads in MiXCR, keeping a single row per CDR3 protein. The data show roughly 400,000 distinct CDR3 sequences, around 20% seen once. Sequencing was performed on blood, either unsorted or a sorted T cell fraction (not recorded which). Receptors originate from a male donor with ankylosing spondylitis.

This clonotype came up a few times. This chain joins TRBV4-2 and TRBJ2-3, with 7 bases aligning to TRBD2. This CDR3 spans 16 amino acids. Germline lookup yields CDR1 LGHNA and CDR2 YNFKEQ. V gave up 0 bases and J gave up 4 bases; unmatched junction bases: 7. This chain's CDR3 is CASSQEGTSVSDTQYF. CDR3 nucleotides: TGTGCCAGCAGCCAAGAGGGAACTAGCGTTTCAGATACGCAGTATTTT.

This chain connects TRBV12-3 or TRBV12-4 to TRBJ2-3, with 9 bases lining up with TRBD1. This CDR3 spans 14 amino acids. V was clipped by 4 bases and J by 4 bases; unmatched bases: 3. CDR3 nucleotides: TGTGCCAGCAGTTCCGGGACAGGGCCAGATACGCAGTATTTT. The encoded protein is CASSSGTGPDTQYF.

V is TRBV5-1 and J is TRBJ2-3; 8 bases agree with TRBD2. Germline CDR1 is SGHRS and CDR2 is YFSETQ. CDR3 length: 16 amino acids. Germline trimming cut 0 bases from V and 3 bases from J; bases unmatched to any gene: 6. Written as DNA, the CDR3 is TGCGCCAGCAGCTTGGAGAGTAGCGGGATGACAGATACGCAGTATTTT. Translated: CASSLESSGMTDTQYF. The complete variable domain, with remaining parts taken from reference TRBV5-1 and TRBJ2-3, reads KAGVTQTPRYLIKTRGQQVTLSCSPISGHRSVSWYQQTPGQGLQFLFEYFSETQRNKGNFPGRFSGRQFSNSRSEMNVSTLELGDSALYLCASSLESSGMTDTQYFGPGTRLTVL.

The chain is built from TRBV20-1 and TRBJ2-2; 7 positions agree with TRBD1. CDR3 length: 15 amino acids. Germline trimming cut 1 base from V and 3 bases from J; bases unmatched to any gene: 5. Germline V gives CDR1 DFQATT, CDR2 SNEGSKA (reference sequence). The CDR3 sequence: CSARVGTEDTGELFF. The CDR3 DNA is TGCAGTGCTAGAGTCGGGACAGAAGACACCGGGGAGCTGTTTTTT.

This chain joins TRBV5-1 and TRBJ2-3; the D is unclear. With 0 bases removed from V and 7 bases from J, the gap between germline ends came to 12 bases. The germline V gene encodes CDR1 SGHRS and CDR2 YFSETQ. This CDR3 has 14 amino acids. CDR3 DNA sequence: TGCGCCAGCAGCTTGGCTGGTCCTGAACATACGCAGTATTTT. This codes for CASSLAGPEHTQYF. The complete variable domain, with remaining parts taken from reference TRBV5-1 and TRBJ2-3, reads KAGVTQTPRYLIKTRGQQVTLSCSPISGHRSVSWYQQTPGQGLQFLFEYFSETQRNKGNFPGRFSGRQFSNSRSEMNVSTLELGDSALYLCASSLAGPEHTQYFGPGTRLTVL.

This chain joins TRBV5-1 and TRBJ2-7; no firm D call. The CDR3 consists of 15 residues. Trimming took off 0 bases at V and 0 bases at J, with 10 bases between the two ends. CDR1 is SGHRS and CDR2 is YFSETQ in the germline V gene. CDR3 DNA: TGCGCCAGCAGCTTGGCCCCCGTAGCCTCCTACGAGCAGTACTTC. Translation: CASSLAPVASYEQYF.

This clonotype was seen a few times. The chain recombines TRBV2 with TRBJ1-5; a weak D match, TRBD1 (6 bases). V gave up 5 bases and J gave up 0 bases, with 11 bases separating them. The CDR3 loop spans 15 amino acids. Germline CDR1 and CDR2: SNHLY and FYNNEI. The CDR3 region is CASSPDRYSNQPQHF. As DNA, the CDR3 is TGTGCCAGCAGTCCTGACAGGTATAGCAATCAGCCCCAGCATTTT.

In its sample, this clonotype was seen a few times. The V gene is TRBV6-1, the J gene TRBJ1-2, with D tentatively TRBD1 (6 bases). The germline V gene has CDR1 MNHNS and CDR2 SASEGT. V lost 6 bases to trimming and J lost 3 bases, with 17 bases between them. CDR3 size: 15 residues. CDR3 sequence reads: CASSLQGSRDYGYTF. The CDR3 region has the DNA TGTGCCAGCAGCCTCCAGGGGAGTCGTGACTATGGCTACACCTTC.

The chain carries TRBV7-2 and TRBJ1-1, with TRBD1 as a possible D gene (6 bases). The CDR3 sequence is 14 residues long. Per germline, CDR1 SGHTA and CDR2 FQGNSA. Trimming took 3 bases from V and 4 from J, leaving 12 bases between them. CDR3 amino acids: CASSLNRVTTEAFF. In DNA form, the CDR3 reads TGTGCCAGCAGCTTGAACAGGGTCACCACTGAAGCTTTCTTT. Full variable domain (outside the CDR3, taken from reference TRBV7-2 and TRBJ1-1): GAGVSQSPSNKVTEKGKDVELRCDPISGHTALYWYRQSLGQGLEFLIYFQGNSAPDKSGLPSDRFSAERTGGSVSTLTIQRTQQEDSAVYLCASSLNRVTTEAFFGQGTRLTVV.

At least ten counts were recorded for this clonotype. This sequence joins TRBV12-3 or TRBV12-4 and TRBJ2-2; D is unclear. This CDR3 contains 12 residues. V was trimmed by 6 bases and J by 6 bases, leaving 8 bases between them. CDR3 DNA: TGTGCCAGCAGATTTAGCCCCGGGGAGCTGTTTTTT. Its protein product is CASRFSPGELFF.

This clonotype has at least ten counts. CDR3 in DNA: TGCGCCAGCAGCCAAGAAGGATCCAGGGGCAATCAGCCCCAGCATTTT. It codes for CASSQEGSRGNQPQHF. The chain links TRBV4-1 to TRBJ1-5; D perhaps matches TRBD1 (5 bases). Germline V gene lookup returns CDR1 MGHRA and CDR2 YSYEKL. This CDR3 region has 16 residues. With 0 bases removed from V and 2 bases from J, the gap between germline ends came to 11 bases.

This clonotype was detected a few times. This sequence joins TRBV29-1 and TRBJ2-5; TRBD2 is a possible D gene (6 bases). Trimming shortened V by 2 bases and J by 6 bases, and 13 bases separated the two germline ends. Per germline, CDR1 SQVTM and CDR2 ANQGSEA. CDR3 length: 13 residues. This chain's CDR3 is CSVESGLGKTQYF. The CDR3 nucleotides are TGCAGCGTTGAAAGCGGGCTGGGGAAGACCCAGTACTTC.

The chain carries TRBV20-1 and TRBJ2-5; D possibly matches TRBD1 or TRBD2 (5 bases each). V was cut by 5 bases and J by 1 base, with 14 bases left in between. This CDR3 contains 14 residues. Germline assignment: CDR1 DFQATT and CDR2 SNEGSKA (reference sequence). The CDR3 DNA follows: TGCAGTGCTGGATTAACCGGGGCCCAAGAGACCCAGTACTTC. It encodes CSAGLTGAQETQYF.

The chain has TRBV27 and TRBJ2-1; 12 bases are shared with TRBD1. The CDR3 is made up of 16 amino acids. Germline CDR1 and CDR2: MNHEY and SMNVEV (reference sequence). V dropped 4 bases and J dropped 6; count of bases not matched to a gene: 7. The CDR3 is CASSSAGTGGRNEQFF. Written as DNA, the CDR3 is TGTGCCAGCAGTTCAGCCGGGACAGGGGGCCGCAATGAGCAGTTCTTC.

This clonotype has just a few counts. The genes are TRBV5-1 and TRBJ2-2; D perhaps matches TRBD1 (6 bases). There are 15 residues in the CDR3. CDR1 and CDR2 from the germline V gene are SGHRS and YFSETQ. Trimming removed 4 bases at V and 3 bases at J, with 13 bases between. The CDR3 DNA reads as TGCGCCAGCAGCGAAACAGGGTCATACACCGGGGAGCTGTTTTTT. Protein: CASSETGSYTGELFF.

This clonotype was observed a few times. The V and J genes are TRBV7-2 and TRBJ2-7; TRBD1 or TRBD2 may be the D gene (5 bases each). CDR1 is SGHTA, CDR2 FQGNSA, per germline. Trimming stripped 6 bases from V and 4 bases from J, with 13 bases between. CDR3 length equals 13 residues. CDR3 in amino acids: CASRGPLGYEQYF. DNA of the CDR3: TGTGCCAGCAGGGGACCCCTCGGGTACGAGCAGTACTTC.

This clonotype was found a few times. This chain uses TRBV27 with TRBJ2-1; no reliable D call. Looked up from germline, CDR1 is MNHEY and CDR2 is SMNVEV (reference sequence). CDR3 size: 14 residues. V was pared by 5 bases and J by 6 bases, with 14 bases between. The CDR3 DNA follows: TGTGCCAGCAGTCCCCGACCCGGGCCCAATGAGCAGTTCTTC. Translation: CASSPRPGPNEQFF.

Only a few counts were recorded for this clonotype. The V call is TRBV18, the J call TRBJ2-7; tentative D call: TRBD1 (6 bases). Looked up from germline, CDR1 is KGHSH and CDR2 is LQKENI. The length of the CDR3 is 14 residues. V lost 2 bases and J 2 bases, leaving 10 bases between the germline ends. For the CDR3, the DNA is TGTGCCAGCTCACCAGGGGACATACCCTACGAGCAGTACTTC. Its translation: CASSPGDIPYEQYF.

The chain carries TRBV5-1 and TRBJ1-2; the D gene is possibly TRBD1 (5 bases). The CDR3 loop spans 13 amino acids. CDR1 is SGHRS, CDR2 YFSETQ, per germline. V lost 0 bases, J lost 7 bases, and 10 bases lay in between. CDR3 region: CASSLESGSGYTF. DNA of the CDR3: TGCGCCAGCAGCTTGGAGTCAGGGAGTGGCTACACCTTC.

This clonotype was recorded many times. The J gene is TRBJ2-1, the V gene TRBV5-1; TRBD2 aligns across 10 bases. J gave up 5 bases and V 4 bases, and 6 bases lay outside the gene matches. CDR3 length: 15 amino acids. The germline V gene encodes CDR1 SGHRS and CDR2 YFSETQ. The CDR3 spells CASSRTGTSDNEQFF. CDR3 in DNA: TGCGCCAGCAGCAGGACCGGGACTAGCGACAATGAGCAGTTCTTC.

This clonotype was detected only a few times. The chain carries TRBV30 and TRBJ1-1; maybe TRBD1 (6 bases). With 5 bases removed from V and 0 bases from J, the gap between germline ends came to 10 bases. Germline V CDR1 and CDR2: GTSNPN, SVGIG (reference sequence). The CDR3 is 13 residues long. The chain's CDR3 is CAWGGAVNTEAFF. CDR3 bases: TGTGCCTGGGGGGGGGCGGTGAACACTGAAGCTTTCTTT.

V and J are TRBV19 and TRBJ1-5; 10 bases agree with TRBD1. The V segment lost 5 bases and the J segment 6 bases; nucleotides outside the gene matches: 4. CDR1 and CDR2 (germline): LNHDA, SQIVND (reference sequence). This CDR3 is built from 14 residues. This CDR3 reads CASSGTGDGQPQHF. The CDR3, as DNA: TGTGCCAGTAGTGGGACAGGGGATGGTCAGCCCCAGCATTTT.

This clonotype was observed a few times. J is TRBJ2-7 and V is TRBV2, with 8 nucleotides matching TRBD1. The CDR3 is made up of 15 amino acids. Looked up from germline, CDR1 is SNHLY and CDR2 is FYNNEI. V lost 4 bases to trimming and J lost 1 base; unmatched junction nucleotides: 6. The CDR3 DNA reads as TGTGCCAGCAGTGTTAGGACAGGGACTTCCTACGAGCAGTACTTC. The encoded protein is CASSVRTGTSYEQYF.

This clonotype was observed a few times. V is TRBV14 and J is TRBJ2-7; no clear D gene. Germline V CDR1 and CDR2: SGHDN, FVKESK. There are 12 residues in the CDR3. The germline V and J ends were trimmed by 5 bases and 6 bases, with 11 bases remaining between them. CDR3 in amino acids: CASSKYQLEQYF. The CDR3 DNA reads TGTGCCAGCAGCAAGTATCAGCTCGAGCAGTACTTC.

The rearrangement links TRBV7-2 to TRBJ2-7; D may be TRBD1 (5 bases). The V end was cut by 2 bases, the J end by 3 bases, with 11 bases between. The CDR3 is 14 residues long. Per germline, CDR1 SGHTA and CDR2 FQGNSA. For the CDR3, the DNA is TGTGCCAGCAGCTTACAGGGTAACAACTACGAGCAGTACTTC. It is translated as CASSLQGNNYEQYF.

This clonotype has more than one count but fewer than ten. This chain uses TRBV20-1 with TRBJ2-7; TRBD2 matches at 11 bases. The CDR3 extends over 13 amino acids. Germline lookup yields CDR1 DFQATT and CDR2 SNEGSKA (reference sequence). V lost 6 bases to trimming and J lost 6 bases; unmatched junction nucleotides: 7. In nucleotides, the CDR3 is TGCAGTGCCTCACTAGCGGGAGTATCCGAGCAGTACTTC. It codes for CSASLAGVSEQYF.

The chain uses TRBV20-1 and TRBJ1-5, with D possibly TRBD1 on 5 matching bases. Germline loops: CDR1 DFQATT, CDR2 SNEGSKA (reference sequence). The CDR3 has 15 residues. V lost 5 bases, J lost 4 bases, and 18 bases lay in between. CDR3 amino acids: CSAYPRGGGNQPQHF. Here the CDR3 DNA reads TGCAGTGCTTACCCGCGGGGGGGAGGGAATCAGCCCCAGCATTTT.